These 9 T cell receptor beta chains share one sample of origin, sequenced in a study of cytomegalovirus exposure and HLA in healthy donors (dated by TCRdb to 2015 to 2018). Receptor amplification or capture employed the immunoSEQ multiplex PCR assay. Not all clones reach the TCRdb copy of this immuneACCESS table, which keeps in-frame sequences only. Checked studies attribute under half of the gap to unresolved V genes and leave the rest unexplained. A total of 150,000 to 200,000 clones appear in this sample, roughly 85% of them only once. The leading ten clones occupy about 15% of the sample. The sequenced sample consisted of PBMCs. Receptor source: a man between 18 and 29 years old in good health and CMV-seropositive.

This chain links TRBV6-5 with TRBJ1-4, with D maybe TRBD1 (5 bases). The CDR3 runs to 14 residues. Trimming stripped 2 bases from V and 7 bases from J, with 11 bases between. Looked up from germline, CDR1 is MNHEY and CDR2 is SVGAGI. CDR3 sequence: CASSYGGGFEKLFF. The DNA for the CDR3 is TGTGCCAGCAGTTACGGGGGAGGGTTTGAAAAACTGTTTTTT.

This clone was recorded a few times. The V call is TRBV6-5, the J call TRBJ1-5, with 8 positions matching TRBD1. J was trimmed by 5 bases and V by 6 bases; bases with no gene match: 9. The germline gives CDR1 MNHEY, CDR2 SVGAGI. The CDR3 is made up of 15 amino acids. CDR3 residues: CASRLRQGTYQPQHF. CDR3 bases: TGTGCCAGCAGATTAAGACAGGGGACTTATCAGCCCCAGCATTTT.

This sequence joins TRBV28 and TRBJ2-7, with 8 bases that match TRBD2. The CDR3 has 15 amino acids. The junction had 13 bases not matched to a gene; V was cut back by 8 bases and J by 4 bases. CDR1 and CDR2 from the germline V gene are MDHEN and SYDVKM. CDR3 sequence reads: CASAGPSRGEYEQYF. The CDR3 DNA follows: TGTGCCAGCGCTGGGCCTTCGCGGGGGGAGTACGAGCAGTACTTC.

The chain has TRBV4-1 and TRBJ2-7; possibly TRBD1 for D (6 bases). Between the trimmed V and J ends, which lost 0 bases and 6 bases, there was a span of 9 bases. The CDR3 has 13 amino acids. Germline assignment: CDR1 MGHRA and CDR2 YSYEKL. The CDR3 protein is CASSQEPDSEQYF. The CDR3 DNA follows: TGCGCCAGCAGCCAAGAACCGGACAGCGAGCAGTACTTC.

The J gene is TRBJ1-2, the V gene TRBV28, with TRBD1 matching over 9 bases. Germline lookup yields CDR1 MDHEN and CDR2 SYDVKM. There are 15 residues in the CDR3. Trimming at V came to 6 bases and at J to 4 bases, leaving 9 bases not matched to a gene. CDR3 sequence: CASSRRTGAGYGYTF. For the CDR3, the DNA is TGTGCCAGCAGCCGAAGGACAGGGGCAGGCTATGGCTACACCTTC.

The chain links TRBV6-6 to TRBJ2-1; 8 bases match TRBD1. CDR1 and CDR2 (germline): MNHNY, SVGAGI (reference sequence). The V gene end was trimmed by 6 bases and the J gene end by 9 bases; junction bases not matched to a gene: 10. This CDR3 comprises 14 residues. CDR3: CASRFGQGNGEQFF. The CDR3 DNA sequence: TGTGCCAGCAGGTTTGGACAGGGAAACGGTGAGCAGTTCTTC.

The gene calls are TRBV28 and TRBJ2-7, with 8 bases matching TRBD1. The CDR3 covers 13 residues. The germline gives CDR1 MDHEN, CDR2 SYDVKM. Germline trimming cut 3 bases from V and 3 bases from J; bases unmatched to any gene: 1. The CDR3 loop reads CASSFDRGYEQYF. DNA for the CDR3: TGTGCCAGCAGTTTCGACAGGGGCTACGAGCAGTACTTC.

This chain connects TRBV7-3 to TRBJ2-1; TRBD2 agrees at 11 bases. Germline values: CDR1 SGHTA, CDR2 FQGTGA. This CDR3 region has 16 residues. V shed 6 bases, J shed 5 bases, and the junction held 9 bases outside the gene matches. The CDR3 region is CASSLAGGLSDNEQFF. The CDR3, as DNA: TGTGCCAGCAGTTTAGCGGGGGGGCTCTCGGACAATGAGCAGTTCTTC.

V gene TRBV27 combines with J gene TRBJ2-1; TRBD1 might be the D (6 bases). Trimming pared 3 bases from V and 6 bases from J, leaving 9 bases between. In germline, CDR1 is MNHEY, CDR2 SMNVEV (reference sequence). The CDR3 is 13 residues long. This chain's CDR3 is CASSFEGVNEQFF. The CDR3 nucleotides read TGTGCCAGCAGTTTTGAGGGGGTCAATGAGCAGTTCTTC.